This T cell receptor beta chain was identified in a study of control samples from healthy donors and cancer patients. The assay was immunoSEQ multiplex PCR, and TCRdb's table has in-frame clones only and misses some. This table holds roughly 150,000 clones, more than 85% found once. The V end was cut by 3 bases, the J end by 1 base, with 10 bases between. This CDR3 is built from 15 residues. The germline gives CDR1 LNHDA, CDR2 SQIVND (reference sequence). The sequenced sample consisted of blood. The source of this sequence is a man aged 45-65 years in good health. The rearrangement joins TRBV19 to TRBJ1-5; possibly TRBD1 for D (5 bases). CDR3 sequence (DNA): TGTGCCAGTAGTATCTCATGGGGGAGCAATCAGCCCCAGCATTTT. Translation: CASSISWGSNQPQHF.